This TCR beta chain was profiled in a study of blood T cell repertoires in COVID-19. The overall study: Sources were T cells, B-cell-depleted T cells, or PBMCs; the material itself was cDNA or gDNA.

The method was immunoSEQ multiplex PCR; TCRdb's version includes in-frame clones alone and lacks a portion of them. This table has tens of thousands of clones, about 82% appearing once. The CDR3 length is 16 residues. Trimming cost V 4 bases and J 0 bases, with 13 bases left between them. The germline V gene has CDR1 MGHRA and CDR2 YSYEKL. Sequencing input: peripheral blood. The source of this sequence is a human donor with active COVID-19. The donor label of this sample is uncertain. This chain uses TRBV4-1 with TRBJ2-1; the D gene is possibly TRBD1 (6 bases). Here the CDR3 reads CASSRSDSLSYNEQFF. DNA for the CDR3: TGCGCCAGCAGCCGGTCGGACAGTCTCTCCTACAATGAGCAGTTCTTC.